A selection of T cell receptor beta chains follows, all from one sample in a study of T-cell memory formation after mild COVID-19. Via MiXCR, TCRdb re-called the 5' RACE reads, giving one row per CDR3 protein. The sample holds about 390,000 distinct CDR3 sequences, about 21% seen once. Input material: PBMCs or a T cell subset sorted from them (not recorded which). These receptors were taken from an adult woman who had mild COVID-19 (a few samples of this study predate the infection). Cell type and time point are not known. CDR3s include the opening cysteine and the closing phenylalanine or tryptophan. D genes are given only for firm matches. The size of a clone is reported for some rows only, either as once, few or many, or as a class for expanded clones.

few,TRBV27,TRBJ2-3,TRBD2,CASSSGLAASTDTQYF,TGTGCCAGCAGTTCCGGACTAGCAGCATCCACAGATACGCAGTATTTT
few,TRBV12-3/TRBV12-4,TRBJ2-1,-,CASSPREGGRNEQFF,TGTGCCAGCAGTCCGCGTGAGGGAGGTAGGAATGAGCAGTTCTTC
-,TRBV7-2,TRBJ1-2,-,CASSLVQGTYGYTF,TGTGCCAGCAGCTTAGTCCAGGGAACATATGGCTACACCTTC
-,TRBV20-1,TRBJ2-2,-,CSARGANTGELFF,TGCAGTGCTAGAGGGGCGAACACCGGGGAGCTGTTTTTT
-,TRBV4-3,TRBJ2-1,TRBD2,CASSQDAGGLSSYNEQFF,TGCGCCAGCAGCCAAGATGCGGGAGGCCTTAGCTCCTACAATGAGCAGTTCTTC
-,TRBV6-5,TRBJ1-3,-,CASSLDRTSGNTIYF,TGTGCCAGCAGTCTTGACAGGACCTCTGGAAACACCATATATTTT
few,TRBV11-2,TRBJ2-1,-,CASSLNSPSWGDEQFF,TGTGCCAGCAGCTTAAATAGCCCAAGTTGGGGCGATGAGCAGTTCTTC
-,TRBV7-9,TRBJ2-7,-,CASSDGTYEQYF,TGTGCCAGCAGCGACGGGACCTACGAGCAGTACTTC
few,TRBV6-4,TRBJ2-1,-,CASSDWGPQFF,TGTGCCAGCAGTGACTGGGGGCCGCAGTTCTTC
-,TRBV7-8,TRBJ2-1,-,CASSGPGGGWNEQFF,TGTGCCAGCAGCGGACCGGGGGGCGGTTGGAATGAGCAGTTCTTC
-,TRBV28,TRBJ2-1,-,CASTGYNEQFF,TGTGCCAGCACAGGTTACAATGAGCAGTTCTTC
-,TRBV12-3/TRBV12-4,TRBJ1-1,TRBD1,CASSPGQGEGLGEAFF,TGTGCCAGCAGTCCAGGACAGGGAGAGGGGCTCGGTGAAGCTTTCTTT
many,TRBV20-1,TRBJ2-5,-,CSARQGRGQETQYF,TGCAGTGCTAGACAGGGGAGGGGGCAAGAGACCCAGTACTTC
few,TRBV18,TRBJ2-5,-,CASQNARGRETQYF,TGTGCCAGCCAGAACGCCCGGGGGAGAGAGACCCAGTACTTC
-,TRBV20-1,TRBJ1-5,-,CSASSTAGVYQPQHF,TGCAGTGCTAGTTCAACAGCCGGGGTCTATCAGCCCCAGCATTTT
once,TRBV29-1,TRBJ2-3,-,CSVDRGYTDTQYF,TGCAGCGTTGACCGGGGATACACAGATACGCAGTATTTT
few,TRBV11-2,TRBJ2-1,TRBD2,CASSLGGGLGGSYNEQFF,TGTGCCAGCAGCTTGGGGGGAGGGTTGGGAGGCTCCTACAATGAGCAGTTCTTC
many,TRBV5-5,TRBJ2-5,-,CASSPTGTRTGETQYF,TGTGCCAGCAGCCCCACCGGGACTAGGACAGGAGAGACCCAGTACTTC
many,TRBV5-1,TRBJ2-1,-,CASSLGRNSLLDEQFF,TGCGCCAGCAGCTTAGGCCGTAACTCCCTTCTCGATGAGCAGTTCTTC
-,TRBV5-4,TRBJ2-5,-,CASSLVGGRETQYF,TGTGCCAGCAGCTTGGTCGGAGGGAGGGAGACCCAGTACTTC
-,TRBV5-6,TRBJ2-7,-,CASSFGGETGAYEQYF,TGTGCCAGCAGCTTCGGCGGGGAAACGGGGGCTTACGAGCAGTACTTC
-,TRBV30,TRBJ1-6,-,CAWTGARSPLHF,TGTGCCTGGACAGGGGCACGTTCACCCCTCCACTTT
few,TRBV27,TRBJ2-7,-,CASSLRGEGYEQYF,TGTGCCAGCAGTTTAAGGGGGGAGGGGTACGAGCAGTACTTC
-,TRBV20-1,TRBJ1-6,-,CSAKTGTANSPLHF,TGCAGTGCTAAGACCGGGACGGCTAATTCACCCCTCCACTTT
few,TRBV7-8,TRBJ2-3,-,CASSLFGTSTDTQYF,TGTGCCAGCAGCTTATTCGGGACTAGCACAGATACGCAGTATTTT
many,TRBV6-2/TRBV6-3,TRBJ2-3,-,CASSLGTAPQYF,TGTGCCAGCAGCCTCGGGACGGCGCCCCAGTATTTT
once,TRBV7-6,TRBJ2-7,TRBD1,CASSYVPGQDHEQYF,TGTGCCAGCAGCTACGTACCGGGACAGGACCACGAGCAGTACTTC
-,TRBV4-1,TRBJ2-1,TRBD2,CASRQAGGNRNEQFF,TGCGCCAGCAGGCAAGCGGGAGGAAATCGGAATGAGCAGTTCTTC
-,TRBV5-5,TRBJ1-1,-,CASSLGTAIEAFF,TGTGCCAGCAGCTTGGGGACAGCGATTGAAGCTTTCTTT
few,TRBV20-1,TRBJ1-6,-,CSARGAGAEGSPLHF,TGCAGTGCTAGGGGAGCTGGGGCTGAAGGTTCACCCCTCCACTTT
-,TRBV27,TRBJ2-7,TRBD2,CASSLISGSSYEQYF,TGTGCCAGCAGTTTAATTAGCGGGAGCTCCTACGAGCAGTACTTC
few,TRBV5-4,TRBJ1-1,-,CASSSAGGTTEAFF,TGTGCCAGCAGCTCGGCGGGGGGGACCACTGAAGCTTTCTTT
few,TRBV7-9,TRBJ1-2,-,CASSPPRDGYTF,TGTGCCAGCAGCCCCCCCCGGGATGGCTACACCTTC
-,TRBV3-1,TRBJ1-4,TRBD1,CASSQVGQGDRKLFF,TGTGCCAGCAGCCAAGTGGGCCAGGGGGACCGAAAACTGTTTTTT
-,TRBV29-1,TRBJ2-4,-,CSVEGTSTGTEDIQYF,TGCAGCGTTGAAGGAACGTCTACAGGGACCGAGGACATTCAGTACTTC
few,TRBV9,TRBJ1-2,TRBD1,CASSVGIRVDRVSNYGYTF,TGTGCCAGCAGCGTAGGCATCAGGGTGGACAGGGTTTCGAACTATGGCTACACCTTC
-,TRBV27,TRBJ2-2,-,CASSYPGRTELFF,TGTGCCAGCAGTTATCCCGGTAGAACCGAGCTGTTTTTT
-,TRBV5-5,TRBJ1-5,-,CASSSGPRGSNQPQHF,TGTGCCAGCAGCTCGGGCCCCAGGGGAAGCAATCAGCCGCAGCATTTT
-,TRBV3-1,TRBJ1-5,-,CASSPAGSNQPQHF,TGTGCCAGCAGCCCCGCGGGGAGCAATCAGCCCCAGCATTTT
-,TRBV11-2,TRBJ2-7,TRBD2,CASSPARGGPLEQYF,TGTGCCAGCAGCCCAGCGCGGGGAGGGCCTCTCGAGCAGTACTTC
few,TRBV7-2,TRBJ2-1,-,CASSLPYLREQFF,TGTGCCAGCAGCCTACCCTATTTAAGAGAGCAGTTCTTC
-,TRBV4-1,TRBJ1-5,-,CDSSISPTGNVYNQPQHF,TGCGACAGCAGCATAAGCCCCACAGGGAACGTCTACAATCAGCCCCAGCATTTT
many,TRBV7-6,TRBJ2-1,TRBD2,CASSLDLAGGENNEQFF,TGTGCCAGCAGCTTAGATTTAGCGGGAGGGGAAAACAATGAGCAGTTCTTC
-,TRBV20-1,TRBJ2-5,-,CSARGQHRETQYF,TGCAGTGCTAGAGGCCAACATCGGGAGACCCAGTACTTC
few,TRBV12-3/TRBV12-4,TRBJ1-1,-,CASRYGQGAAEAFF,TGTGCCAGCAGGTACGGCCAGGGAGCCGCTGAAGCTTTCTTT
-,TRBV4-2,TRBJ2-2,TRBD1,CASSQNVGTGVGGELFF,TGTGCCAGCAGCCAGAACGTCGGGACAGGGGTTGGCGGGGAGCTGTTTTTT
many,TRBV4-2,TRBJ2-7,-,CASSQAKEQYF,TGTGCCAGCAGCCAAGCGAAGGAGCAGTACTTC
few,TRBV7-9,TRBJ2-3,-,CASSLVPDPSTDTQYF,TGTGCCAGCAGCTTAGTGCCGGACCCGAGCACAGATACGCAGTATTTT
-,TRBV10-3,TRBJ2-7,TRBD1,CAISEGTGREQYF,TGTGCCATCAGTGAGGGGACAGGGAGGGAGCAGTACTTC